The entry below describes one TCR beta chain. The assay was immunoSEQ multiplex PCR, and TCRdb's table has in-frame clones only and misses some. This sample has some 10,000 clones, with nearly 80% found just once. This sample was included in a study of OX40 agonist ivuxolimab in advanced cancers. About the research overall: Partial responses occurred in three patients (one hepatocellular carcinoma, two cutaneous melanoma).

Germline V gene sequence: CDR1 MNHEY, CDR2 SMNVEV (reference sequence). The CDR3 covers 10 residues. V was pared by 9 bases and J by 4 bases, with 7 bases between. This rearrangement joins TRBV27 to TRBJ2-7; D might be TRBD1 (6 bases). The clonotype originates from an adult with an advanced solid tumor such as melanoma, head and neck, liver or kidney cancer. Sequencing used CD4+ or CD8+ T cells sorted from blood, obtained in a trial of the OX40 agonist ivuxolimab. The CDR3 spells CARGGYEQYF. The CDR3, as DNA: TGTGCCAGAGGGGGTTACGAGCAGTACTTC.